This T cell receptor beta chain was captured by sequencing in a study of blood T cell repertoires in COVID-19. Overall study: Specimens from acute and convalescent COVID-19 originated in the United States, Italy and Spain. Nucleic acid was either cDNA or gDNA, and it came from T cells, B-cell-depleted T cells, or PBMCs.

V lost 4 bases, J lost 2 bases, and 10 bases stayed unmatched. Germline lookup yields CDR1 SGHAT and CDR2 FQNNGV. The CDR3 runs to 16 residues. As processed by the authors: Cell counts per sample came from amplifying reference gene primers. Profiling relied on immunoSEQ multiplex PCR, and the TCRdb table lists in-frame clones only, not all of them. D and trimming come from the DNA, and the V and J calls and clone size come from that table. The data hold about 150,000 clones, with roughly 80% observed a single time. The chain is built from TRBV11-2 and TRBJ2-5; 7 bases match TRBD1. The source material was peripheral blood. The TCR comes from a man aged 55 to 70 who had recovered from COVID-19. CDR3 residues: CASSWDRTTDQETQYF. CDR3 coding DNA: TGTGCCAGCAGCTGGGACAGAACTACGGATCAAGAGACCCAGTACTTC.